Below are 9 T cell receptor beta chains sequenced from a single sample in a study of spatial heterogeneity in lung cancer. TCRdb re-called the 5' RACE reads through MiXCR, storing one row per CDR3 protein. The sample records 40,000 to 50,000 distinct CDR3 sequences, roughly 10% being singletons. Time point here: blood at routine non-recurrence follow-up after resection. Specimen: PBMCs, collected at follow-up. These receptors came from a female donor with early-stage non-small cell lung cancer.

In this sample, this clonotype is medium-sized. This chain uses TRBV5-1 with TRBJ1-1; a weak D match, TRBD1 (6 bases). V shed 1 base and J shed 1 base, with 11 bases lying between them. Germline CDR1 and CDR2: SGHRS and YFSETQ. CDR3 length equals 15 residues. The CDR3 loop is CASSLRTGSNTEAFF. The CDR3 DNA reads as TGCGCCAGCAGCTTGAGAACAGGGTCGAACACTGAAGCTTTCTTT. Looking up the rest from reference TRBV5-1 and TRBJ1-1 gives the full variable domain: KAGVTQTPRYLIKTRGQQVTLSCSPISGHRSVSWYQQTPGQGLQFLFEYFSETQRNKGNFPGRFSGRQFSNSRSEMNVSTLELGDSALYLCASSLRTGSNTEAFFGQGTRLTVV.

Notes on this clonotype: A much more abundant neighbour one base away suggests this may be a read error. The chain links TRBV3-1 to TRBJ2-7; no reliable D call. The CDR3 is 14 residues long. The germline CDR1 and CDR2 sequences are LGHDT and YNNKEL (reference sequence). With 6 bases removed from V and 7 bases from J, the gap between germline ends came to 19 bases. Here the CDR3 DNA reads TGTGCCAGCAGTAAGGGATCCATAATAGGGGAGCAGTACTTC. Its translation: CASSKGSIIGEQYF.

At least ten counts were recorded for this clonotype. This rearrangement joins TRBV20-1 to TRBJ2-2; D is tentatively TRBD1 or TRBD2 (6 bases each). Looked up from germline, CDR1 is DFQATT and CDR2 is SNEGSKA (reference sequence). CDR3 length: 16 amino acids. V was cut by 2 bases and J by 5 bases, with 18 bases left in between. CDR3 nucleotide sequence: TGCAGTGCTAGACCTCTGGGGGCGGGGCGGACCGGGGAGCTGTTTTTT. It specifies CSARPLGAGRTGELFF.

A word on this clonotype: At one end, the junction sequence differs from germline, possibly due to a read error. This rearrangement joins TRBV5-1 to TRBJ2-3; TRBD1 aligns across 8 bases. Germline loops: CDR1 SGHRS, CDR2 YFSETQ. The CDR3 runs to 15 residues. CDR3 sequence reads: CASSLRDRSTETQYF. For the CDR3, the DNA is TGCGCCAGCAGCTTGCGGGACAGGTCCACAGAAACGCAGTATTTT.

This clonotype occurred many times. J is TRBJ2-7 and V is TRBV11-2; 9 nucleotides match TRBD2. In germline, CDR1 is SGHAT, CDR2 FQNNGV. After removal of 1 base from V and 3 bases from J, the junction contained 4 bases not matched to a gene. There are 15 residues in the CDR3. As DNA, the CDR3 is TGTGCCAGCAGCTTAGGCGGGGGGGCCGTCTACGAGCAGTACTTC. Translating gives CASSLGGGAVYEQYF.

In nucleotides, the CDR3 is TGTGCCAGTAACACCTTGGAGCTGGGACAGGGAACTGAAGCTTTCTTT. Its protein is CASNTLELGQGTEAFF. The chain links TRBV19 to TRBJ1-1; 9 positions agree with TRBD1. The CDR3 spans 16 residues. J was trimmed by 5 bases and V by 7 bases; bases with no gene match: 14. CDR1 LNHDA and CDR2 SQIVND come from the germline V gene (reference sequence).

The chain links TRBV2 to TRBJ2-1; 10 nucleotides align to TRBD1. Germline V gives CDR1 SNHLY, CDR2 FYNNEI. CDR3 length: 15 amino acids. The V gene end was trimmed by 5 bases and the J gene end by 9 bases; junction bases not matched to a gene: 10. The CDR3 DNA follows: TGTGCCAGCAGTCCCTGGGGGACAGGGGAAAGTGAGCAGTTCTTC. Translating it yields CASSPWGTGESEQFF.

Sample share makes this clonotype medium-sized. The rearrangement joins TRBV11-2 to TRBJ2-3; D is unresolved. With 1 base removed from V and 3 bases from J, the gap between germline ends came to 8 bases. CDR1 and CDR2 from the germline V gene are SGHAT and FQNNGV. The CDR3 runs 14 residues. CDR3 in DNA: TGTGCCAGCAGCTTAGGCAGATTTACAGATACGCAGTATTTT. Encoded protein: CASSLGRFTDTQYF.

The chain employs TRBV2 and TRBJ2-3; 11 bases align to TRBD2. The trim removed 5 bases at V and 2 bases at J, leaving 6 bases unmatched. Germline CDR1 and CDR2: SNHLY and FYNNEI. The CDR3 is made up of 16 amino acids. The CDR3 reads CASSTSGGLSTDTQYF. Here the CDR3 DNA reads TGTGCCAGCAGTACTAGCGGGGGCCTTTCCACAGATACGCAGTATTTT.